This T cell receptor beta chain was recovered during a study of T cells in Graves' hyperthyroidism and ophthalmopathy. RNA transcripts gave rise to amplified TCR beta CDR3 regions. First-round RT-PCR with HTBI primers amplified the TCR CDR3 region. TCRdb processed the multiplex PCR reads anew with MiXCR; each CDR3 protein has one entry. The sample records about 480,000 distinct CDR3 sequences, around 24% being singletons. PBMCs stemmed from more than 7.5 ml fresh peripheral blood. Germline V gene sequence: CDR1 SGHRS, CDR2 YFSETQ. V lost 2 bases and J lost 0, with 17 bases in between. The CDR3 is 17 residues long.

This receptor was taken from a woman aged 25 to 39 with Graves' ophthalmopathy. Sample: blood. V and J are TRBV5-1 and TRBJ1-2; no clear D gene. CDR3 in amino acids: CASSFPDGPSANYGYTF. DNA of the CDR3: TGCGCCAGCAGCTTCCCGGACGGGCCATCAGCTAACTATGGCTACACCTTC.